This T cell receptor beta chain originates from a study of kidney transplant recipient with SARS-CoV-2 infection. TCRdb fed the reads into MiXCR, producing one record per CDR3 protein. Seen here are 200,000 to 250,000 distinct CDR3 sequences, about 30% observed once, and the top ten hold roughly 7%. Note on this clonotype: Since a much larger clone is just one base distant, this may be a read error.

Germline V CDR1 and CDR2: LGHDT, YNNKEL (reference sequence). CDR3 length equals 18 residues. The TCR comes from a male patient aged 30 to 40 who had COVID-19 and was a kidney transplant recipient. Some T cells may arise from the graft donor. The V call is TRBV3-1, the J call TRBJ2-2; perhaps TRBD2 as D (5 bases). Sample: a blood sample, taken at baseline and on day 111 from a kidney transplant recipient. CDR3 region: CAISVRGPISGLTGELFF. CDR3 DNA: TGTGCCATCAGCGTACGGGGTCCCATTTCAGGCTTGACCGGGGAGCTGTTTTTT.